This TCR beta chain was sequenced during a study of cytomegalovirus exposure and HLA in healthy donors. Findings and caveats of the study: Presence/absence analyses took donor sequencing depth as roughly uniform. In a later analysis, across HLA loci, associated TCR counts were highest for DRB1, lowest for HLA-C. In vitro confirmation showed three CMV-associated chains to be CMV antigen specific.

Primers: 60 Vbeta forward and 13 Jbeta reverse. The authors' processing: It was a later analysis that counted about 80 million unique TCR beta chains, of which some 9.9 million were shared. Generated by immunoSEQ multiplex PCR, the TCRdb table keeps only in-frame clones and is missing some. That table furnishes V, J and clone size, whereas the DNA furnished D and trimming. The table has around 110,000 clones, around 80% seen once. Trimming removed 5 bases from V and 9 bases from J, with 23 bases in between. From germline, CDR1 is SGHAT and CDR2 FQNNGV. The CDR3 is 15 residues long. This clone was observed a single time. Its antigen is not identified.

The sample taken for sequencing was PBMCs. This receptor was identified in a man younger than 40 in good health and CMV-seropositive. The chain recombines TRBV11-2 with TRBJ2-7; D is possibly TRBD2 (6 bases). The CDR3 DNA reads as TGTGCCAGCAGCCGGACGGGGGAACCCCCGATACGGCAGTACTTC. Translating gives CASSRTGEPPIRQYF.